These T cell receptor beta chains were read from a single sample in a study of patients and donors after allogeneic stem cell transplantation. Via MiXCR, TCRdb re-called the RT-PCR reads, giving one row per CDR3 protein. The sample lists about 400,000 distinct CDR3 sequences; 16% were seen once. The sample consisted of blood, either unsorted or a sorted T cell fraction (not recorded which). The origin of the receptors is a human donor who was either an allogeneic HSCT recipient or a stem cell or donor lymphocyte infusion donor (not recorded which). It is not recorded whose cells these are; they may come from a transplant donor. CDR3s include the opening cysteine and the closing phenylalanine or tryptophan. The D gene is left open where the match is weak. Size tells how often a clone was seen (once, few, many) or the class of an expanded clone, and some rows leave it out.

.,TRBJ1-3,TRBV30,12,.,TGTGCCTGGGGATCTTCGGGAAACACCATATATTTT,CAWGSSGNTIYF
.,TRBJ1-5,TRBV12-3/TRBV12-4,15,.,TGTGCCAGCACGTGGACCCGGGACTTTAATCAGCCCCAGCATTTT,CASTWTRDFNQPQHF
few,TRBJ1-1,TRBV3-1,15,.,TGTGCCAGCAGCCGTGGCGCCAGGATGAACACTGAAGCTTTCTTT,CASSRGARMNTEAFF
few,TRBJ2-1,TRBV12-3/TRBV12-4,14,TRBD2,TGTGCCAGCAGCCGGACTAGCGGTTTGAATGAGCAGTTCTTC,CASSRTSGLNEQFF
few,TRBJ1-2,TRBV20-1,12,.,TGCAGTGCCCCGGCTTATAACTATGGCTACACCTTC,CSAPAYNYGYTF
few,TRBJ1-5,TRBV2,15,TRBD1,TGTGCCAGCAGCGGGGACAGGGGACTATATCAGCCCCAGCATTTT,CASSGDRGLYQPQHF
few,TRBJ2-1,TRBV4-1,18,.,TGCGCCAGCAGCCAAGATTACCGAGTCTACTCCGACTACAATGAGCAGTTCTTC,CASSQDYRVYSDYNEQFF
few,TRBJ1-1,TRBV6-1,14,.,TGTGCCAGCAGTCCCATATCCCAGTCCACTGAAGCTTTCTTT,CASSPISQSTEAFF
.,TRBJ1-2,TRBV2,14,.,TGTGCCAGCAGACAGACAGGAGGGTCGACTGGCTACACCTTC,CASRQTGGSTGYTF
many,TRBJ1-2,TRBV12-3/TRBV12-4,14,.,TGTGCCAGCACCTTTACTCGGGGGGCGAGTGGCTACACCTTC,CASTFTRGASGYTF
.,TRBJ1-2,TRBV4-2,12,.,TGTGCCAGCAGCCAGGGGCAGGAAGGCTACACCTTC,CASSQGQEGYTF
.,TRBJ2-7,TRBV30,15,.,TGTGCCTGGAGTGTATCTGACCGGGTAGACTACGAGCAGTACTTC,CAWSVSDRVDYEQYF
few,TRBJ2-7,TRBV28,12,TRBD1,TGTGCCAGCAGTTTGCAGGGGGACGAGCAGTACTTC,CASSLQGDEQYF